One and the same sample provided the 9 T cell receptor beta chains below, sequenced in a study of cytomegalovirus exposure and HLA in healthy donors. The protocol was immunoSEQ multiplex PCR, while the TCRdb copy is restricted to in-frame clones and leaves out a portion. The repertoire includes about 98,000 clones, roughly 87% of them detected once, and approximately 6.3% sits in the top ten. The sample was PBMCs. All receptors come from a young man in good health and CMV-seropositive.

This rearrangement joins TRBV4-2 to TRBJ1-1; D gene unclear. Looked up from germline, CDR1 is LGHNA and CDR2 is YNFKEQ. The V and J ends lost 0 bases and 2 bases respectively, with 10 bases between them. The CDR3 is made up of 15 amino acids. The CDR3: CASSQEATTNTEAFF. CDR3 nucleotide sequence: TGTGCCAGCAGCCAAGAGGCGACAACCAACACTGAAGCTTTCTTT.

The CDR3: CASSASGTFTGELFF. DNA of the CDR3: TGTGCCAGCAGCGCTAGCGGGACGTTCACCGGGGAGCTGTTTTTT. The V gene is TRBV7-3, the J gene TRBJ2-2; TRBD2 aligns across 9 bases. Germline assignment: CDR1 SGHTA and CDR2 FQGTGA. V shed 5 bases and J 4 bases; nucleotides not matched to a gene: 5. The CDR3 extends over 15 amino acids.

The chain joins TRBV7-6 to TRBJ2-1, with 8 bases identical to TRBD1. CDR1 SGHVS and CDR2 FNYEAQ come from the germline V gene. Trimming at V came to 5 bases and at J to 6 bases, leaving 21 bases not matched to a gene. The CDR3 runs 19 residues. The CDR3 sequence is CASSPVPDRVIFSVNEQFF. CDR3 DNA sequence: TGTGCCAGCAGCCCCGTCCCGGACAGGGTCATCTTCTCGGTCAATGAGCAGTTCTTC.

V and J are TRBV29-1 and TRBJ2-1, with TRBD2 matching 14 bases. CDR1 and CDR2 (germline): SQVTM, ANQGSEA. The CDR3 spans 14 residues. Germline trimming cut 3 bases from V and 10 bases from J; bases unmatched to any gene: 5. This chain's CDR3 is CSVETSGRALEQFF. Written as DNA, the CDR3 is TGCAGCGTTGAGACTAGCGGGAGGGCCTTGGAGCAGTTCTTC.

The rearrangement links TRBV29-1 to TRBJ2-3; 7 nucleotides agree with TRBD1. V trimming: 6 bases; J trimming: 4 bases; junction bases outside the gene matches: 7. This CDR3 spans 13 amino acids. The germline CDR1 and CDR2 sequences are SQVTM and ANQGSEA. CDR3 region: CSVTGMGADTQYF. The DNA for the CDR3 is TGCAGCGTGACAGGGATGGGTGCAGATACGCAGTATTTT.

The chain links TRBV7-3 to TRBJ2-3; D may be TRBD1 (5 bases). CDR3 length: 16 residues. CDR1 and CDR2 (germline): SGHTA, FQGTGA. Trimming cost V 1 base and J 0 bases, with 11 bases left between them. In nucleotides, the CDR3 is TGTGCCAGCAGCTTAAATCCCTCAGGGAGCACAGATACGCAGTATTTT. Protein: CASSLNPSGSTDTQYF.

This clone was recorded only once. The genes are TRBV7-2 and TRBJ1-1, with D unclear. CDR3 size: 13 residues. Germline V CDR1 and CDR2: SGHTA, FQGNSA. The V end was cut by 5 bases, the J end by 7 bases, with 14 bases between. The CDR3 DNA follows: TGTGCCAGCAGCCCGGTGGGAGCTGTTGAAGCTTTCTTT. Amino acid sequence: CASSPVGAVEAFF.

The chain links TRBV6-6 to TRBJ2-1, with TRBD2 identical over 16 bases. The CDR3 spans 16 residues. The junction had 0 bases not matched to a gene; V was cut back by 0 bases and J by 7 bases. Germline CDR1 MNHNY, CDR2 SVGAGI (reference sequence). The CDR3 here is CASSYSGLAGGNEQFF. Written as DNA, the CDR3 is TGTGCCAGCAGTTACTCGGGACTAGCGGGAGGGAATGAGCAGTTCTTC.

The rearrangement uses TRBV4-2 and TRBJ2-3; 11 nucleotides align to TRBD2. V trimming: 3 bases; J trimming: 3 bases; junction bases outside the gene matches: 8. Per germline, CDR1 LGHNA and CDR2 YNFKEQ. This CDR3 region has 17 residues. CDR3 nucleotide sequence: TGTGCCAGCAGCCAGAGGCCGGGACTAGCGGTTACAGATACGCAGTATTTT. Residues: CASSQRPGLAVTDTQYF.